The 4 T cell receptor beta chains below come from one sample, sequenced in a study of T-cell reconstitution after alpha-beta-depleted transplantation in children. The authors prepared the TCRbeta library with unique molecular identifiers. Each CDR3 protein gets one entry after TCRdb re-called the PCR reads with MiXCR. Of fewer than 550,000 distinct CDR3 sequences listed, roughly 11% are singletons. Sequences were derived from PBMCs, mostly from graft donor cells, sampled 180 days after TCRalphabeta/CD19-depleted stem cell transplant. These receptors were taken from a female patient between 2 and 15 years old who had a stem cell transplant for aplastic anemia, so the T cells may come from the graft donor.

V usage is TRBV5-6 and J usage is TRBJ1-1; D is undetermined. This CDR3 spans 13 amino acids. In germline, CDR1 is SGHDT, CDR2 YYEEEE. Trimming removed 3 bases from V and 0 bases from J, with 6 bases in between. CDR3 sequence (DNA): TGTGCCAGCAGCTCAGATATGAACACTGAAGCTTTCTTT. Protein sequence: CASSSDMNTEAFF.

The chain couples TRBV12-5 to TRBJ1-5; D uncertain. V was pared by 5 bases and J by 6 bases, with 11 bases between. Germline V CDR1 and CDR2: LGHNT, FRNRAP. The CDR3 is 13 amino acids. The CDR3 region has the DNA TGTGCTAGTGGTCCCCACCTCGGTCAGCCCCAGCATTTT. As protein: CASGPHLGQPQHF.

The CDR3 coding sequence is TGTGCCAGCAGCAACCCCCAGGGGGAATATGGCTACACCTTC. This encodes CASSNPQGEYGYTF. This chain joins TRBV7-9 and TRBJ1-2; the match to TRBD1 covers 7 bases. In germline, CDR1 is SEHNR, CDR2 FQNEAQ (reference sequence). With V trimmed by 5 bases and J by 5 bases, 8 bases remained unmatched. This CDR3 has 14 amino acids.

The J gene is TRBJ2-5, the V gene TRBV7-6, with 11 bases aligning to TRBD1. The V gene's germline CDR1 is SGHVS and CDR2 FNYEAQ. Losses at the gene ends were 6 bases for V and 5 bases for J; bases not matched to a gene: 14. The CDR3 runs 17 residues. The CDR3 DNA sequence: TGTGCCAGCAGACAGGGGGTGGACAGGGGGCTTCGGGAGACCCAGTACTTC. It translates to CASRQGVDRGLRETQYF. Based on the CDR3 plus reference TRBV7-6 and TRBJ2-5, the full variable domain is GAGVSQSPRYKVTKRGQDVALRCDPISGHVSLYWYRQALGQGPEFLTYFNYEAQQDKSGLPNDRFSAERPEGSISTLTIQRTEQRDSAMYRCASRQGVDRGLRETQYFGPGTRLLVL.